These 5 T cell receptor beta chains originate from one sample sequenced in a study of blood T cell repertoires in COVID-19. TCRdb keeps only in-frame clones here, not all; method: immunoSEQ multiplex PCR. The sample has 350,000 to 400,000 clones, 80% to 90% seen once; the top ten hold about 3%. The sequenced material came from peripheral blood. The receptor source for this set is a woman aged 30 to 39 with COVID-19, enrolled during active disease.

The V gene is TRBV15, the J gene TRBJ2-2, with D hard to call. Germline-derived CDR1 and CDR2 are LNHNV and YYDKDF (reference sequence). The CDR3 totals 17 residues. V gave up 0 bases and J gave up 3 bases, with 14 bases separating them. DNA for the CDR3: TGTGCCACCAGCAGAGATTTGCGGATGGTGGACACCGGGGAGCTGTTTTTT. This encodes CATSRDLRMVDTGELFF.

In DNA, the CDR3 is TGTGCCAGCAGCTTACGACAGGCCAACTCCTACAATGAGCAGTTCTTC. It encodes CASSLRQANSYNEQFF. The rearrangement uses TRBV7-8 and TRBJ2-1, with D tentatively TRBD1 (6 bases). Trimming left V 2 bases short and J 0 bases short, with 11 bases between. The CDR3 is 16 residues long. Germline CDR1 is SGHVS and CDR2 is FQNEAQ.

The chain is built from TRBV6-6 and TRBJ2-7, with 7 bases matching TRBD1. The germline V gene encodes CDR1 MNHNY and CDR2 SVGAGI (reference sequence). This CDR3 region has 16 residues. The junction had 5 bases not matched to a gene; V was cut back by 0 bases and J by 0 bases. The CDR3 spells CASSYSDRASSYEQYF. Here the CDR3 DNA reads TGTGCCAGCAGTTACTCCGACAGGGCGAGCTCCTACGAGCAGTACTTC.

The CDR3 region has the DNA TGTGCCAGCAGCCCTCTTGGGGGCGGATCCTACAATGAGCAGTTCTTC. Translating it yields CASSPLGGGSYNEQFF. The gene calls are TRBV14 and TRBJ2-1, with D perhaps TRBD1 (6 bases). CDR1 is SGHDN and CDR2 is FVKESK in the germline V gene. There are 16 residues in the CDR3. V lost 4 bases, J lost 1 base, and 14 bases lay in between.

This clone has just one count. The DNA of the CDR3 is TGTGCCAGCAGTTACCCAGGCCGACCGACCTCCTACGAGCAGTACTTC. Its protein is CASSYPGRPTSYEQYF. This sequence joins TRBV6-6 and TRBJ2-7; D unresolved. The CDR3 is 16 residues long. Germline CDR1 is MNHNY and CDR2 is SVGAGI (reference sequence). Trimming shortened V by 2 bases and J by 0 bases, and 14 bases separated the two germline ends.